This TCR beta chain appears in the sequencing data of a study of T cell changes during pregnancy in multiple sclerosis. The repertoire was sequenced with immunoSEQ multiplex PCR; TCRdb's copy has only in-frame clones and lacks some. The repertoire holds 75,000 to 85,000 clones, with approximately 93% as singletons. Germline assignment: CDR1 SGHVS and CDR2 FNYEAQ. The CDR3 extends over 15 amino acids. The V end was cut by 1 base, the J end by 2 bases, with 12 bases between. J is TRBJ2-7 and V is TRBV7-6; possible D gene TRBD1, 6 bases. The source is a female donor with multiple sclerosis, enrolled in a pregnancy study. Source: peripheral blood, taken in the second trimester of pregnancy. The CDR3 nucleotides read TGTGCCAGCAGCTTAGACTGGACAGCCGCCTACGAGCAGTACTTC. Its protein is CASSLDWTAAYEQYF.